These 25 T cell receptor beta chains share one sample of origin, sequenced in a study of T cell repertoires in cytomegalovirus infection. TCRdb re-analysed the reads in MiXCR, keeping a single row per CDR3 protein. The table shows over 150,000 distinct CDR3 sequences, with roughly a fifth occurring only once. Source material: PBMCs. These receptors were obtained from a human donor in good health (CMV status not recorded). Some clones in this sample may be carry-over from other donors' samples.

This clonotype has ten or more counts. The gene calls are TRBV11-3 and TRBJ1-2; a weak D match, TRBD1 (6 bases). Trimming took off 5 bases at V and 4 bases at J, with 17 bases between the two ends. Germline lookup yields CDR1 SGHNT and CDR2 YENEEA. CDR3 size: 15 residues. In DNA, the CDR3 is TGTGCCAGCAGCCCACGGGGGGCAGGAGGCTATGGCTACACCTTC. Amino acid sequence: CASSPRGAGGYGYTF.

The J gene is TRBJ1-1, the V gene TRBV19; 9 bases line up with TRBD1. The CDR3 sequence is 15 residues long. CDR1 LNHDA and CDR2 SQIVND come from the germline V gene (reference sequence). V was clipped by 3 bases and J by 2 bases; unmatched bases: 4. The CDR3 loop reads CASSITGQGNTEAFF. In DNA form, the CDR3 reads TGTGCCAGTAGTATTACGGGACAGGGAAACACTGAAGCTTTCTTT.

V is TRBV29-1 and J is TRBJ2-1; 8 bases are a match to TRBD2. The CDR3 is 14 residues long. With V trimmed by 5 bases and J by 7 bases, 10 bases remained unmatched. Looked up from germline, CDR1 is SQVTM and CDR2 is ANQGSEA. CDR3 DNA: TGCAGCGTTTTCTCGGGAGGGCCTAGGAATGAGCAGTTCTTC. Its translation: CSVFSGGPRNEQFF.

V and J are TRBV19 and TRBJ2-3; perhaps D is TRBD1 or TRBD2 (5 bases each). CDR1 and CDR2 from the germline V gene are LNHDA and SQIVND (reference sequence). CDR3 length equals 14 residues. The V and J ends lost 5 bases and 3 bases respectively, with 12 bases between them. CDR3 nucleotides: TGTGCCAGTAGTGTCGGGACCCCGACAGATACGCAGTATTTT. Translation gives CASSVGTPTDTQYF. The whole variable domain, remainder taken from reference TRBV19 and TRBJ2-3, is DGGITQSPKYLFRKEGQNVTLSCEQNLNHDAMYWYRQDPGQGLRLIYYSQIVNDFQKGDIAEGYSVSREKKESFPLTVTSAQKNPTAFYLCASSVGTPTDTQYFGPGTRLTVL.

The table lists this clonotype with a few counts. CDR3 in amino acids: CASAALPGQGGETQYF. The CDR3 DNA sequence: TGTGCCAGCGCCGCCCTACCGGGACAGGGAGGAGAGACCCAGTACTTC. The chain couples TRBV7-6 to TRBJ2-5; TRBD1 aligns across 9 bases. V shed 8 bases, J shed 4 bases, and the junction held 14 bases outside the gene matches. Germline assignment: CDR1 SGHVS and CDR2 FNYEAQ. CDR3 size: 16 residues.

CDR3 sequence: CASSLGGLAGYNEQFF. The DNA of the CDR3 is TGTGCCAGCAGCTTAGGGGGACTAGCGGGATACAATGAGCAGTTCTTC. The chain combines TRBV7-8 with TRBJ2-1; 13 bases align to TRBD2. Germline assignment: CDR1 SGHVS and CDR2 FQNEAQ. The length of the CDR3 is 16 residues. After removal of 1 base from V and 4 bases from J, the junction contained 1 base not matched to a gene.

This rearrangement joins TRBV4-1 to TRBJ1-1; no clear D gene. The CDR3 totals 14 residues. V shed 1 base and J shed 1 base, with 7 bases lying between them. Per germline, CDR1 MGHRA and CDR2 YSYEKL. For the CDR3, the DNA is TGCGCCAGCAGCCAAGTACAGTCGAACACTGAAGCTTTCTTT. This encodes CASSQVQSNTEAFF.

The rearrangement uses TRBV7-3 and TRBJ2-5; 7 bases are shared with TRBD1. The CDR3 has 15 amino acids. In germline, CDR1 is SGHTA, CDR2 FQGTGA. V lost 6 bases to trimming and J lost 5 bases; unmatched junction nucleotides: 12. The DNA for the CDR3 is TGTGCCAGCAGTCTCACGCTCCGGGGACAGGAGACCCAGTACTTC. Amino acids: CASSLTLRGQETQYF.

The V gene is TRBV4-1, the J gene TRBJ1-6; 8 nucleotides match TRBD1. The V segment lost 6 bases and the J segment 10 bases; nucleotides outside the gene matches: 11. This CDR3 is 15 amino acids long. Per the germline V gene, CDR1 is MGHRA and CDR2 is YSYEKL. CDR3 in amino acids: CASRAGGFGRSPLHF. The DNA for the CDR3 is TGCGCCAGCAGGGCAGGGGGCTTCGGGAGGTCACCCCTCCACTTT.

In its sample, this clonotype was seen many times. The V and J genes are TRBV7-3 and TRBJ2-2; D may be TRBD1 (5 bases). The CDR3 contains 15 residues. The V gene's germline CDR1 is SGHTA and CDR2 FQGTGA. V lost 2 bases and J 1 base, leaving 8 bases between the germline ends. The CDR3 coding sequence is TGTGCCAGCAGCTTACAGGGAAGGAACACCGGGGAGCTGTTTTTT. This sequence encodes CASSLQGRNTGELFF.

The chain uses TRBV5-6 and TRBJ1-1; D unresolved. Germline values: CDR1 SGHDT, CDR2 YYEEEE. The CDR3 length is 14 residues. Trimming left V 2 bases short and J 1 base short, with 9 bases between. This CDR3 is CASSFTLRNTEAFF. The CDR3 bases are TGTGCCAGCAGCTTTACGCTGAGGAACACTGAAGCTTTCTTT.

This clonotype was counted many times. CDR3 DNA: TGTGCCAGCAGCCTACTACAGAGCACTGAAGCTTTCTTT. Its translation is CASSLLQSTEAFF. The chain carries TRBV7-9 and TRBJ1-1; D call uncertain. The ends were cut back, 5 bases at V and 4 bases at J, with 11 bases in the middle. There are 13 residues in the CDR3. The germline CDR1 and CDR2 sequences are SEHNR and FQNEAQ (reference sequence).

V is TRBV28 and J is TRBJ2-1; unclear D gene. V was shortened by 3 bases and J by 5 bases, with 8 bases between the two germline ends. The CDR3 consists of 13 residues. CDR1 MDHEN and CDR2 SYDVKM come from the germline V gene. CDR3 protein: CASSLPENNEQFF. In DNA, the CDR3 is TGTGCCAGCAGTTTGCCAGAGAACAATGAGCAGTTCTTC.

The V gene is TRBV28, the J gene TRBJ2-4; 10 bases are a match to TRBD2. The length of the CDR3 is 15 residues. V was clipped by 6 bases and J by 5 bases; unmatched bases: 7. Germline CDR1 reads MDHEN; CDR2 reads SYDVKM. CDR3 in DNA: TGTGCCAGCAGCAGGAGCGGGAGGGCCGAAAACATTCAGTACTTC. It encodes CASSRSGRAENIQYF.

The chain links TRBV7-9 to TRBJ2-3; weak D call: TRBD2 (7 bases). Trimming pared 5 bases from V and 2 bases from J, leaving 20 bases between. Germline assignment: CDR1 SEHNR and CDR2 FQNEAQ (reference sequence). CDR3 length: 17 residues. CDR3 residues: CASSGRPRGADTDTQYF. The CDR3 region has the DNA TGTGCCAGCAGCGGCCGACCACGGGGGGCAGACACAGATACGCAGTATTTT.

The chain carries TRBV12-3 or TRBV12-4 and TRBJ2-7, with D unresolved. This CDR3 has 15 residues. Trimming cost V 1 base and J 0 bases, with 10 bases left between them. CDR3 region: CASSLDGHPSYEQYF. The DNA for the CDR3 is TGTGCCAGCAGTTTAGACGGCCATCCCTCCTACGAGCAGTACTTC.

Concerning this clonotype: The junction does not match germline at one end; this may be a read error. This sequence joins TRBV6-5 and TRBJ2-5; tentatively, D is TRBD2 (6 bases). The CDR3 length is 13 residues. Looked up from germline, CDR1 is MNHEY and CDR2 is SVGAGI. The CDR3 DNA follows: TGTGCCAGCATGGGACTCCTCCAAGAGACCCGGTACTTC. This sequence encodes CASMGLLQETRYF.

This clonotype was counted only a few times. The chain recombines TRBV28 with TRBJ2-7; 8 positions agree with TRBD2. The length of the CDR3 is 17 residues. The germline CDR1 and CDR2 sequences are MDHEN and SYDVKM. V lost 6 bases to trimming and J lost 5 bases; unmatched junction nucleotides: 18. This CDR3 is CASRRDVGGLGGDEQYF. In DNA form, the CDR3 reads TGTGCCAGCAGACGAGACGTCGGGGGACTAGGGGGGGACGAGCAGTACTTC.

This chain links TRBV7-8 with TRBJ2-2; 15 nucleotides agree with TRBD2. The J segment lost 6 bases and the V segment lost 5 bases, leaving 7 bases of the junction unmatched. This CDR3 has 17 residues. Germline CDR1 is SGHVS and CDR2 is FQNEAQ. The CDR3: CASSPRTSGRAAGELFF. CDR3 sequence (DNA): TGTGCCAGCAGCCCCCGGACTAGCGGGAGGGCCGCCGGGGAGCTGTTTTTT.

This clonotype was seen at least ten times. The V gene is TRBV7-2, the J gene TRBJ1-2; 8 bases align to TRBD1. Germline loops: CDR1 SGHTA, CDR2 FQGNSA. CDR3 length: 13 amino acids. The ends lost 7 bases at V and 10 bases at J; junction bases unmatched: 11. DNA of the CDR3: TGTGCCAGCACCGAGCCGGGACAGGCCCTCTACACCTTC. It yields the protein CASTEPGQALYTF. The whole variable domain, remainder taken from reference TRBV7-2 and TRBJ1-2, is GAGVSQSPSNKVTEKGKDVELRCDPISGHTALYWYRQSLGQGLEFLIYFQGNSAPDKSGLPSDRFSAERTGGSVSTLTIQRTQQEDSAVYLCASTEPGQALYTFGSGTRLTVV.

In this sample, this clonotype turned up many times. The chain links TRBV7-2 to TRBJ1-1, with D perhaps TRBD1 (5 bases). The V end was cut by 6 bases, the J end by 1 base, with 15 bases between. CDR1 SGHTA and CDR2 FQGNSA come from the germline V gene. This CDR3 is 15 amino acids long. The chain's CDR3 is CASSSGGGANTEAFF. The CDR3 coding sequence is TGTGCCAGCAGTTCTGGGGGAGGGGCGAACACTGAAGCTTTCTTT.

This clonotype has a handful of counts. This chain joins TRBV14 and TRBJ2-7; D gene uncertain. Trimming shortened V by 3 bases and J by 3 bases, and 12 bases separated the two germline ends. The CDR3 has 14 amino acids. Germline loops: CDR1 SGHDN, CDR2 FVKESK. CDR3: CASSHSLGDYEQYF. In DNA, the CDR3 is TGTGCCAGCAGCCATAGTTTAGGAGACTACGAGCAGTACTTC. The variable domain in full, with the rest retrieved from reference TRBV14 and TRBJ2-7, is EAGVTQFPSHSVIEKGQTVTLRCDPISGHDNLYWYRRVMGKEIKFLLHFVKESKQDESGMPNNRFLAERTGGTYSTLKVQPAELEDSGVYFCASSHSLGDYEQYFGPGTRLTVT.

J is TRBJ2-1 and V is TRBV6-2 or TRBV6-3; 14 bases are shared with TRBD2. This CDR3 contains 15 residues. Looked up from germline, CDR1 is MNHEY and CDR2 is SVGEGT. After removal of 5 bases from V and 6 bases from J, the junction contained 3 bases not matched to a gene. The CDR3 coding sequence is TGTGCCAGCAGTCGGACTAGCGGGAGGCCCAATGAGCAGTTCTTC. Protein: CASSRTSGRPNEQFF.

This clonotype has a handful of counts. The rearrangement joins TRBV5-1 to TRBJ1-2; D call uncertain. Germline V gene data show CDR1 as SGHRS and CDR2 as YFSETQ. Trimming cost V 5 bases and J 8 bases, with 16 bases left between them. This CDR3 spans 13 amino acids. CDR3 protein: CASSRWASDGYTF. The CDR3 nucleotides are TGCGCCAGCAGTCGATGGGCGTCCGACGGCTACACCTTC.

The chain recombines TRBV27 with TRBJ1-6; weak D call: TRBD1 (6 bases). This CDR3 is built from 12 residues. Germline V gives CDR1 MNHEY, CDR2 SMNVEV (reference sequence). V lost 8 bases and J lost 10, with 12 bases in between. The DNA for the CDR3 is TGTGCCAGCGGAACAGGGATCTCACCCCTCCACTTT. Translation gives CASGTGISPLHF.